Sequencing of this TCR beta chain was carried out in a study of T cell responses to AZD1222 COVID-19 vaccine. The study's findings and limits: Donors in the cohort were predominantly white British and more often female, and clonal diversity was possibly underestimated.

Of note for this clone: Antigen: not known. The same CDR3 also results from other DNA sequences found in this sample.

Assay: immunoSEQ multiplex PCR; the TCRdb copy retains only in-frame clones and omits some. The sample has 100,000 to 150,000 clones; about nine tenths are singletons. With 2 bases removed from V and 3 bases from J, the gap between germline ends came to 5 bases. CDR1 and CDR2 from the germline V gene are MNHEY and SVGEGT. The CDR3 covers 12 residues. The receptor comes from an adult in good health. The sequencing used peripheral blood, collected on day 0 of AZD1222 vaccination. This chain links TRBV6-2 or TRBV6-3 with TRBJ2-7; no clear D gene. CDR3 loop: CASSYRSYEQYF. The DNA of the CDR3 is TGTGCCAGCAGTTACCGGAGCTACGAGCAGTACTTC.